These T cell receptor beta chains were read from a single sample in a study of naive and memory T cell subsets. TCRdb reprocessed the UMI-ligation and nested PCR reads via MiXCR and lists one record per CDR3 protein. The table lists about 37,000 distinct CDR3 sequences, 9.5% to 12% of them singletons. The starting material was skin, obtained from a tuberculin skin test site. All receptors derive from an adult in good health. Both conserved end residues are part of each CDR3. D genes are given only for firm matches. Not every row has a clone size; where given, it reads once, few, many or a size class.

clone size	D gene	V gene	J gene	CDR3 DNA	CDR3 protein
.	.	TRBV28	TRBJ1-5	TGTGCCAGCCCCCCGCGGTGGGAAAGCAATCAGCCCCAGCATTTT	CASPPRWESNQPQHF
many	TRBD2	TRBV28	TRBJ2-5	TGTGCCAGCAGTGAATCCACTAGCGGGAGGGCCGAGACCCAGTACTTC	CASSESTSGRAETQYF
few	.	TRBV5-1	TRBJ2-6	TGCGCCAGCAGCTTAAACACCGGGGCCAACGTCCTGACTTTC	CASSLNTGANVLTF
.	.	TRBV24-1	TRBJ2-5	TGTGCCACCAGTGATTTCCAAGGTCGCGGTGGGGAGACCCAGTACTTC	CATSDFQGRGGETQYF
many	TRBD2	TRBV5-1	TRBJ2-1	TGCGCCAGCAGCTTGGAGGCTAGCGGGCAGTTTGACAATGAGCAGTTCTTC	CASSLEASGQFDNEQFF
few	.	TRBV28	TRBJ1-6	TGTGCCAGCAGAGAGGGCTCTTCACCCCTCCACTTT	CASREGSSPLHF
many	TRBD2	TRBV20-1	TRBJ2-3	TGCAGTGCTCCTAGACTAGCTGATACGCAGTATTTT	CSAPRLADTQYF
.	TRBD1	TRBV18	TRBJ2-6	TGTGCCAGCTCACCAAGACAGGGGGACTCTGGGGCCAACGTCCTGACTTTC	CASSPRQGDSGANVLTF
.	.	TRBV16	TRBJ2-1	TGTGCCAGCAGCCCCTTGGGGGAGCAGTTCTTC	CASSPLGEQFF
.	.	TRBV12-3/TRBV12-4	TRBJ2-5	TGTGCCAGCAGTTTACGAGTTCTGGAGACCCAGTACTTC	CASSLRVLETQYF
.	.	TRBV19	TRBJ2-1	TGTGCCAGTAGTATTAACAGTTACAATGAGCAGTTCTTC	CASSINSYNEQFF
many	.	TRBV6-1	TRBJ1-6	TGTGCCAGCAGTGAAAGGGCAGGGAGAGTGCCGCTTAATTCACCCCTCCACTTT	CASSERAGRVPLNSPLHF
many	.	TRBV6-5	TRBJ2-7	TGTGCCAGCAGTTACTTCGGAGTTACCTACGAGCAGTACTTC	CASSYFGVTYEQYF
many	TRBD1	TRBV20-1	TRBJ1-1	TGCAGTGCTAGGCTACCGGGACAGGCGATGAACACTGAAGCTTTCTTT	CSARLPGQAMNTEAFF
.	.	TRBV20-1	TRBJ1-3	TGCAGTGCTAGAGTGCCAGGGGCAACTGGAAACACCATATATTTT	CSARVPGATGNTIYF
many	TRBD2	TRBV7-8	TRBJ2-1	TGTGCCAGCAGCTGGGGACTAGCGGCGTCCCACGAGCAGTTCTTC	CASSWGLAASHEQFF
medium-sized	.	TRBV7-6	TRBJ1-1	TGTGCCAGCAGCCCGGGACCCCAGAACACTGAAGCTTTCTTT	CASSPGPQNTEAFF
many	.	TRBV20-1	TRBJ1-1	TGCAGTGCTAGAGATATGTTAGGGACGGCGATGAACACTGAAGCTTTCTTT	CSARDMLGTAMNTEAFF
few	.	TRBV27	TRBJ2-5	TGTGCCAGCAGCCTGGGGAGTGCTTTGTCGGAGACCCAGTACTTC	CASSLGSALSETQYF
few	.	TRBV12-3/TRBV12-4	TRBJ1-5	TGTGCCAGCAGTTTATCCAGGGATCAGCCCCAGCATTTT	CASSLSRDQPQHF
few	TRBD1	TRBV20-1	TRBJ1-3	TGCAGTGCACCGTTCCAGGGGGAAGTTGGAAACACCATATATTTT	CSAPFQGEVGNTIYF
many	TRBD2	TRBV28	TRBJ2-1	TGTGCCAGCAGTGGGGTTCCTAGCGGGACGGTGAGCAATGAGCAGTTCTTC	CASSGVPSGTVSNEQFF
few	TRBD2	TRBV2	TRBJ2-3	TGTGCCAGCAGTGTAGCGGGACCCACAGATACGCAGTATTTT	CASSVAGPTDTQYF
many	TRBD2	TRBV7-9	TRBJ2-1	TGTGCCAGCAGCTTAGGACTAGCGGGAGAGCAGTTCTTC	CASSLGLAGEQFF
.	.	TRBV12-3/TRBV12-4	TRBJ1-1	TGTGCCAGCATCGACGGACGTGGTTTCATGAACACTGAAGCTTTCTTT	CASIDGRGFMNTEAFF
.	.	TRBV15	TRBJ2-2	TGTGCCACCAGCAGAGGGGGGACCGGGGAGCTGTTTTTT	CATSRGGTGELFF
many	.	TRBV6-5	TRBJ2-1	TGTGCCAGCAGTTACGCATGGGGGCAGATGGGGTCCAATGAGCAGTTCTTC	CASSYAWGQMGSNEQFF
.	.	TRBV9	TRBJ1-2	TGTGCCAGCAGCGTAGATGGGTCGACCTATGGAGGCTACACCTTC	CASSVDGSTYGGYTF
few	.	TRBV6-6	TRBJ2-1	TGTGCCAGCAGTTACTCGGCCGTTTACAATGAGCAGTTCTTC	CASSYSAVYNEQFF
many	TRBD1	TRBV30	TRBJ2-7	TGTGCCTGGAGTCGTCAGGGGGCCTTTGAGCAGTACTTC	CAWSRQGAFEQYF
few	TRBD2	TRBV12-3/TRBV12-4	TRBJ2-7	TGTGCCAGCAGTGGACGGACTAGCGGGAGAGGTGAGCAGTACTTC	CASSGRTSGRGEQYF
.	.	TRBV27	TRBJ1-2	TGTGCCAGCACCTCCGCGGATAGGAGCGGCTACACCTTC	CASTSADRSGYTF
.	.	TRBV14	TRBJ1-5	TGTGCCAGCAGCCAAGGGCCCAATCAGCCCCAGCATTTT	CASSQGPNQPQHF
.	.	TRBV28	TRBJ1-5	TGTGCCAGCAGTTTATTCCATGACAGGAACAATCAGCCCCAGCATTTT	CASSLFHDRNNQPQHF
.	.	TRBV7-2	TRBJ1-2	TGTGCCAGCAGCCGAGGCCGGAACTATGGCGACACCTTC	CASSRGRNYGDTF
.	.	TRBV28	TRBJ1-1	TGTGCCAGCAGCCTACCCATGGTCACTGAAGCTTTCTTT	CASSLPMVTEAFF
many	.	TRBV6-5	TRBJ1-1	TGTGCCAGCAGTCCCCCGGGACTGAGGGGCACTGAAGCTTTCTTT	CASSPPGLRGTEAFF
.	TRBD2	TRBV7-2	TRBJ2-7	TGTGCCAGCAGATTGGGACTAGCGGGAAGCGAGCAGTACTTC	CASRLGLAGSEQYF
.	TRBD1	TRBV27	TRBJ1-2	TGTGCCAGCAATTCCCCCCGACAGGGCCATTATGGCTACACCTTC	CASNSPRQGHYGYTF
few	.	TRBV3-1	TRBJ2-1	TGTGCCAGCAGCCAAGACCCGTACGCCTACAATGAGCAGTTCTTC	CASSQDPYAYNEQFF
medium-sized	.	TRBV28	TRBJ2-3	TGTGCCAGCAGTTTATTAGGCAGGACCTACACAGATACGCAGTATTTT	CASSLLGRTYTDTQYF
.	.	TRBV7-2	TRBJ1-2	TGTGCCAGCAGCTTCTCTAGTTATGGCTACACCTTC	CASSFSSYGYTF
many	TRBD2	TRBV5-1	TRBJ2-3	TGCGCCAGCAGCTTGGTAGCGGGGGCCCGCACAGATACGCAGTATTTT	CASSLVAGARTDTQYF
medium-sized	TRBD2	TRBV12-3/TRBV12-4	TRBJ2-5	TGTGCCAGCAGAGTTTCTGGGGGGGGACTAGCAGCGCAAGAGACCCAGTACTTC	CASRVSGGGLAAQETQYF
many	TRBD1	TRBV5-8	TRBJ2-1	TGTGCCAGCAGCGTGGGGGGACAGGTCGGAGATGAGCAGTTCTTC	CASSVGGQVGDEQFF